The next 22 T cell receptor beta chains were all read from a single sample in a study of T cell changes during pregnancy in multiple sclerosis. Assay used: immunoSEQ multiplex PCR; TCRdb lists only in-frame clones, some missing. The repertoire has nearly 80,000 clones, just over 90% of them found once; the top ten carry roughly 0.22%. Sample: CD4+ T cells from peripheral blood mononuclear cells, taken before pregnancy. These receptors were taken from a female donor with multiple sclerosis, enrolled in a pregnancy study.

V and J are TRBV5-6 and TRBJ1-1; unclear D gene. Germline assignment: CDR1 SGHDT and CDR2 YYEEEE. CDR3 length: 14 residues. V lost 3 bases and J 7 bases, leaving 16 bases between the germline ends. CDR3 sequence reads: CASSSYHGSGEAFF. The CDR3 region has the DNA TGTGCCAGCAGCTCCTACCATGGGTCGGGTGAAGCTTTCTTT.

V gene TRBV28 combines with J gene TRBJ2-7; no clear D gene. Germline CDR1 is MDHEN and CDR2 is SYDVKM. The CDR3 extends over 11 amino acids. Trimming left V 3 bases short and J 10 bases short, with 10 bases between. The CDR3 here is CASSFGPNQYF. CDR3 nucleotides: TGTGCCAGCAGTTTTGGCCCCAACCAGTACTTC.

The gene calls are TRBV4-2 and TRBJ2-5; TRBD2 matches 14 bases. The CDR3 has 16 residues. Germline V gives CDR1 LGHNA, CDR2 YNFKEQ. Trimming took 3 bases from V and 6 from J; bases not matched to a gene: 6. The CDR3 DNA reads TGTGCCAGCAGCCAGCTGACTAGCGGGGGGGCCAAGACCCAGTACTTC. Translating gives CASSQLTSGGAKTQYF.

The chain joins TRBV2 to TRBJ1-5; 11 bases agree with TRBD1. V gave up 8 bases and J gave up 2 bases; unmatched junction bases: 8. This CDR3 spans 16 amino acids. Germline CDR1 is SNHLY and CDR2 is FYNNEI. CDR3 protein: CASGTGGTQGNQPQHF. CDR3 nucleotide sequence: TGTGCCAGCGGGACAGGGGGAACTCAGGGCAATCAGCCCCAGCATTTT.

This clone was counted once. The V gene is TRBV5-4, the J gene TRBJ2-7; 7 bases agree with TRBD1. Trimming took 4 bases from V and 0 from J; bases not matched to a gene: 7. Germline V gene sequence: CDR1 SGHNT, CDR2 YYREEE (reference sequence). The CDR3 runs to 15 residues. The CDR3: CASSGTGERSYEQYF. The DNA of the CDR3 is TGTGCCAGCAGCGGTACAGGGGAACGCTCCTACGAGCAGTACTTC. Drawing the rest from reference TRBV5-4 and TRBJ2-7, the complete variable domain is ETGVTQSPTHLIKTRGQQVTLRCSSQSGHNTVSWYQQALGQGPQFIFQYYREEENGRGNFPPRFSGLQFPNYSSELNVNALELDDSALYLCASSGTGERSYEQYFGPGTRLTVT.

The rearrangement uses TRBV30 and TRBJ1-6, with TRBD1 identical over 11 bases. The V gene's germline CDR1 is GTSNPN and CDR2 SVGIG (reference sequence). V lost 2 bases to trimming and J lost 7 bases; unmatched junction nucleotides: 7. This CDR3 has 16 amino acids. The CDR3 DNA is TGTGCCTGGAGTACTGGACAGGGGGCCTCCAATTCACCCCTCCACTTT. This sequence encodes CAWSTGQGASNSPLHF.

The chain is built from TRBV18 and TRBJ1-1; 7 positions match TRBD1. From germline, CDR1 is KGHSH and CDR2 LQKENI. The CDR3 runs to 16 residues. J was trimmed by 1 base and V by 3 bases; bases with no gene match: 8. CDR3 in amino acids: CASSPGGQPQNTEAFF. CDR3 DNA: TGTGCCAGCTCACCTGGGGGACAGCCACAGAACACTGAAGCTTTCTTT.

The V gene is TRBV6-5, the J gene TRBJ2-7, with D possibly matching TRBD2 (6 bases). Germline CDR1 reads MNHEY; CDR2 reads SVGAGI. This CDR3 region has 15 residues. V gave up 2 bases and J gave up 3 bases, with 14 bases separating them. CDR3 in amino acids: CASSYDRIGSYEQYF. The CDR3, as DNA: TGTGCCAGCAGTTACGATAGAATCGGGAGCTACGAGCAGTACTTC.

The chain uses TRBV5-4 and TRBJ2-7; 11 nucleotides align to TRBD2. Germline CDR1 and CDR2: SGHNT and YYREEE (reference sequence). The CDR3 runs to 16 residues. Germline trimming cut 7 bases from V and 2 bases from J; bases unmatched to any gene: 11. The CDR3 is CASPGTSGLDPYEQYF. The CDR3 bases are TGTGCCAGCCCCGGGACTAGCGGACTCGACCCCTACGAGCAGTACTTC.

V usage is TRBV28 and J usage is TRBJ1-5; D may be TRBD1 (5 bases). The CDR3 totals 13 residues. V was cut by 8 bases and J by 0 bases, with 8 bases left in between. The V gene's germline CDR1 is MDHEN and CDR2 SYDVKM. Here the CDR3 reads CASGGYSNQPQHF. The CDR3 nucleotides are TGTGCCAGCGGGGGGTATAGCAATCAGCCCCAGCATTTT.

V and J are TRBV7-9 and TRBJ2-5; 9 nucleotides match TRBD2. This CDR3 region has 14 residues. CDR1 and CDR2 (germline): SEHNR, FQNEAQ (reference sequence). V was pared by 1 base and J by 5 bases, with 2 bases of the junction left unmatched. In DNA form, the CDR3 reads TGTGCCAGCAGCTTAGGCGGGGGGGCCGAGACCCAGTACTTC. It codes for CASSLGGGAETQYF.

This rearrangement joins TRBV10-3 to TRBJ2-3, with 8 bases identical to TRBD2. Germline V gives CDR1 ENHRY, CDR2 SYGVKD. This CDR3 comprises 14 residues. The ends lost 8 bases at V and 6 bases at J; junction bases unmatched: 10. The CDR3 region has the DNA TGTGCCATCGGGCCCGGGGGGGCAAAGGATACGCAGTATTTT. It specifies CAIGPGGAKDTQYF.

The chain recombines TRBV18 with TRBJ2-7; the match to TRBD2 covers 12 bases. The germline gives CDR1 KGHSH, CDR2 LQKENI. Losses at the gene ends were 3 bases for V and 2 bases for J; bases not matched to a gene: 17. CDR3 length equals 20 residues. The DNA for the CDR3 is TGTGCCAGCTCACCGCGGCTAGCGGGAGGGGTGAGCCCCCTTGCCTACGAGCAGTACTTC. This encodes CASSPRLAGGVSPLAYEQYF. Based on the CDR3 plus reference TRBV18 and TRBJ2-7, the full variable domain is NAGVMQNPRHLVRRRGQEARLRCSPMKGHSHVYWYRQLPEEGLKFMVYLQKENIIDESGMPKERFSAEFPKEGPSILRIQQVVRGDSAAYFCASSPRLAGGVSPLAYEQYFGPGTRLTVT.

This chain connects TRBV7-9 to TRBJ1-1, with TRBD1 matching 9 bases. Germline CDR1 and CDR2: SEHNR and FQNEAQ (reference sequence). The CDR3 sequence is 17 residues long. The V gene end was trimmed by 3 bases and the J gene end by 2 bases; junction bases not matched to a gene: 10. The DNA of the CDR3 is TGTGCCAGCAGCTTCCCCGGGACAGGGTCTTATAACACTGAAGCTTTCTTT. Amino acid sequence: CASSFPGTGSYNTEAFF.

This clone was observed once. This rearrangement joins TRBV30 to TRBJ2-3, with 9 bases identical to TRBD1. The CDR3 has 15 residues. The germline V gene has CDR1 GTSNPN and CDR2 SVGIG (reference sequence). V lost 3 bases, J lost 1 base, and 5 bases stayed unmatched. Here the CDR3 reads CAWRVGDRGTDTQYF. The CDR3 region has the DNA TGTGCCTGGAGAGTGGGGGACAGGGGCACAGATACGCAGTATTTT.

This chain joins TRBV5-1 and TRBJ2-1; 8 bases line up with TRBD2. Trimming took 0 bases from V and 4 from J; bases not matched to a gene: 6. CDR3 length: 16 amino acids. CDR1 is SGHRS and CDR2 is YFSETQ in the germline V gene. The DNA of the CDR3 is TGCGCCAGCAGCTTGGGAGCTAGCGGGCCTTACAATGAGCAGTTCTTC. As protein: CASSLGASGPYNEQFF.

The chain uses TRBV7-3 and TRBJ2-5; 7 bases align to TRBD2. Per the germline V gene, CDR1 is SGHTA and CDR2 is FQGTGA. V shed 5 bases, J shed 5 bases, and the junction held 5 bases outside the gene matches. This CDR3 is 13 amino acids long. Written as DNA, the CDR3 is TGTGCCAGCAGCCCCGGGGGAGGGGAGACCCAGTACTTC. Its translation is CASSPGGGETQYF.

In its sample, this clone was seen a few times. The chain employs TRBV10-3 and TRBJ1-2; a possible D gene is TRBD1 (6 bases). Trimming pared 0 bases from V and 2 bases from J, leaving 10 bases between. Germline CDR1 ENHRY, CDR2 SYGVKD. This CDR3 has 15 residues. The CDR3 spells CAISESTGSNYGYTF. CDR3 DNA: TGTGCCATCAGTGAGTCAACAGGGTCGAACTATGGCTACACCTTC.

The chain employs TRBV18 and TRBJ1-4; D is possibly TRBD1 (5 bases). The germline V and J ends were trimmed by 2 bases and 6 bases, with 10 bases remaining between them. The length of the CDR3 is 14 residues. The germline CDR1 and CDR2 sequences are KGHSH and LQKENI. The CDR3 here is CASSPTGVDEKLFF. The CDR3 DNA follows: TGTGCCAGCTCACCAACAGGAGTAGATGAAAAACTGTTTTTT.

The V call is TRBV9, the J call TRBJ2-1; D remains ambiguous. The CDR3 is 15 amino acids. Germline V lookup: CDR1 SGDLS, CDR2 YYNGEE. The V end lost 1 base, the J end lost 4 bases, and 12 bases lay between the germline ends. DNA for the CDR3: TGTGCCAGCAGCGTAATTCCAGGTTCGTACAATGAGCAGTTCTTC. Translation: CASSVIPGSYNEQFF.

V is TRBV6-1 and J is TRBJ2-1, with 9 bases lining up with TRBD2. V shed 8 bases, J shed 6 bases, and the junction held 11 bases outside the gene matches. The germline gives CDR1 MNHNS, CDR2 SASEGT. There are 15 residues in the CDR3. CDR3 nucleotide sequence: TGTGCCAGCTGCCTGGCGGGGGGGCCGCTCAATGAGCAGTTCTTC. This sequence encodes CASCLAGGPLNEQFF.

This chain joins TRBV9 and TRBJ2-3; TRBD2 agrees at 7 bases. The V segment lost 5 bases and the J segment 6 bases; nucleotides outside the gene matches: 6. The CDR3 totals 13 residues. Germline CDR1 SGDLS, CDR2 YYNGEE. The CDR3 DNA follows: TGTGCCAGCAGGAGGGCCGGGGGGGATACGCAGTATTTT. It yields the protein CASRRAGGDTQYF. The variable domain in full, completed from reference TRBV9 and TRBJ2-3, reads DSGVTQTPKHLITATGQRVTLRCSPRSGDLSVYWYQQSLDQGLQFLIQYYNGEERAKGNILERFSAQQFPDLHSELNLSSLELGDSALYFCASRRAGGDTQYFGPGTRLTVL.